This T cell receptor beta chain is drawn from a study of CD8+CD57+ T cells in acquired aplastic anemia. Patients who underwent sequencing had shown CD8+CD57+ cell expansion by flow cytometry. This clonotype was recorded once. The template for TCR beta VDJ and CDR3 sequence profiling was genomic DNA. Each CDR3 protein is one row after TCRdb ran MiXCR on the reads. The sample carries about 180,000 distinct CDR3 sequences, around half recorded once. The germline V and J ends were trimmed by 10 bases and 5 bases, with 11 bases remaining between them. CDR1 and CDR2 (germline): SNHLY, FYNNEI. The length of the CDR3 is 11 residues.

Sequencing used sorted CD4+, CD8+, or CD8+CD57+ T cells (not recorded which) from PBMCs. The chain recombines TRBV2 with TRBJ2-5; D is ambiguous. The origin of this receptor is a human donor with aplastic anemia. The DNA of the CDR3 is TGTGCCATCTTATCAGCTGAGACCCAGTACTTC. Residues: CAILSAETQYF.